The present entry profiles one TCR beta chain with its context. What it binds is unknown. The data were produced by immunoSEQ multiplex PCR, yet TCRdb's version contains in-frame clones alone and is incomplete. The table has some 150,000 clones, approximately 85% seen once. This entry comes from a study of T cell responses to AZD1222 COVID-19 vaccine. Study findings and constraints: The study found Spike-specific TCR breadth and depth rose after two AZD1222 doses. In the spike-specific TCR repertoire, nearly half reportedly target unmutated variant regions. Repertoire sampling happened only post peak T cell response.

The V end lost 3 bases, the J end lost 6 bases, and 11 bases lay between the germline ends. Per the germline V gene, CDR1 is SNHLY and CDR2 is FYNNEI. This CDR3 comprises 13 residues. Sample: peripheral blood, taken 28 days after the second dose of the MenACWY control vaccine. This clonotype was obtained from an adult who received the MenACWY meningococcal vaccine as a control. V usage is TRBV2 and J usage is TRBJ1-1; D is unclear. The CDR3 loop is CASSDSPNPEAFF. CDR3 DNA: TGTGCCAGCAGTGATTCCCCTAATCCTGAAGCTTTCTTT.